The rows below give T cell receptor beta chains drawn from one sample of a study of T cell repertoires in cytomegalovirus infection. TCRdb used MiXCR to reprocess the reads, holding one entry per CDR3 protein. The profile shows around 530,000 distinct CDR3 sequences, more than 20% of them singletons. The material sequenced was PBMCs. These receptors originate from a human donor in good health (CMV status not recorded). Some clones in this sample may be carry-over from other donors' samples. Both conserved end residues are part of each CDR3. Each record gives: V gene, J gene, clone size, D gene, CDR3 protein, CDR3 DNA. The D gene is left open where the match is weak. Not all rows give a size; the values are once, few, many and, for expanded clones, a class.

v_call: TRBV12-3/TRBV12-4; j_call: TRBJ2-3; clone_size: few; d_call: -; cdr3_aa: CASSREVVPGAGDTQYF; cdr3_nt: TGTGCCAGCAGTCGAGAAGTCGTTCCGGGGGCTGGAGATACGCAGTATTTT
v_call: TRBV25-1; j_call: TRBJ1-5; clone_size: -; d_call: TRBD1; cdr3_aa: CASGTGGGNQPQHF; cdr3_nt: TGTGCCAGTGGGACAGGGGGAGGCAATCAGCCCCAGCATTTT
v_call: TRBV7-2; j_call: TRBJ2-1; clone_size: many; d_call: -; cdr3_aa: CASSFRDSYNEQFF; cdr3_nt: TGTGCCAGCAGCTTCCGGGACTCCTACAATGAGCAGTTCTTC
v_call: TRBV20-1; j_call: TRBJ1-1; clone_size: -; d_call: -; cdr3_aa: CSARDIQGTNEAFF; cdr3_nt: TGCAGTGCTAGAGATATCCAGGGGACAAATGAAGCTTTCTTT
v_call: TRBV5-4; j_call: TRBJ2-1; clone_size: -; d_call: -; cdr3_aa: CASSLDRMRYNEQFF; cdr3_nt: TGTGCCAGCAGCTTGGATCGTATGAGATACAATGAGCAGTTCTTC
v_call: TRBV6-2/TRBV6-3; j_call: TRBJ2-7; clone_size: -; d_call: TRBD1; cdr3_aa: CASSSASGGLYEQYF; cdr3_nt: TGTGCCAGCAGTTCCGCTTCAGGGGGCCTATACGAGCAGTACTTC
v_call: TRBV28; j_call: TRBJ2-7; clone_size: -; d_call: -; cdr3_aa: CASSSPSLSNYEQYF; cdr3_nt: TGTGCCAGCAGTTCTCCCTCTTTGAGTAACTACGAGCAGTACTTC
v_call: TRBV6-4; j_call: TRBJ2-2; clone_size: many; d_call: -; cdr3_aa: CASSDSIGGAGELFF; cdr3_nt: TGTGCCAGCAGTGACTCGATCGGGGGCGCCGGGGAGCTGTTTTTT
v_call: TRBV12-5; j_call: TRBJ1-1; clone_size: -; d_call: TRBD1; cdr3_aa: CASGSGTGGTEAFF; cdr3_nt: TGTGCTAGTGGTTCCGGGACAGGGGGAACTGAAGCTTTCTTT
v_call: TRBV5-1; j_call: TRBJ2-3; clone_size: -; d_call: TRBD2; cdr3_aa: CASYGTSDTQYF; cdr3_nt: TGCGCCAGCTACGGGACTAGCGATACGCAGTATTTT
v_call: TRBV27; j_call: TRBJ1-4; clone_size: -; d_call: -; cdr3_aa: CASSFGRSGKLFF; cdr3_nt: TGTGCCAGCAGTTTTGGTCGAAGCGGAAAACTGTTTTTT
v_call: TRBV10-3; j_call: TRBJ2-1; clone_size: -; d_call: TRBD2; cdr3_aa: CAVMASGFSYNEQFF; cdr3_nt: TGTGCCGTGATGGCTAGCGGCTTCTCCTACAATGAGCAGTTCTTC
v_call: TRBV7-2; j_call: TRBJ2-7; clone_size: -; d_call: TRBD2; cdr3_aa: CASSSVAGATYEQYF; cdr3_nt: TGTGCCAGCAGCTCAGTAGCGGGAGCGACGTACGAGCAGTACTTC
v_call: TRBV6-5; j_call: TRBJ2-3; clone_size: -; d_call: TRBD2; cdr3_aa: CASSYGSGRGGDTQYF; cdr3_nt: TGTGCCAGCAGTTACGGGAGCGGGAGAGGAGGGGATACGCAGTATTTT
v_call: TRBV7-2; j_call: TRBJ1-3; clone_size: many; d_call: -; cdr3_aa: CASSLGPSGNTIYF; cdr3_nt: TGTGCCAGCAGCTTAGGGCCGTCCGGAAACACCATATATTTT
v_call: TRBV6-1; j_call: TRBJ1-2; clone_size: many; d_call: -; cdr3_aa: CASMSGNYGYTF; cdr3_nt: TGTGCCAGCATGTCGGGGAACTATGGCTACACCTTC
v_call: TRBV15; j_call: TRBJ2-7; clone_size: -; d_call: TRBD2; cdr3_aa: CATSSSGGYEQYF; cdr3_nt: TGTGCCACCAGCTCGAGCGGGGGGTACGAGCAGTACTTC
v_call: TRBV30; j_call: TRBJ1-3; clone_size: -; d_call: -; cdr3_aa: CAWRALDGSSGNTIYF; cdr3_nt: TGTGCCTGGAGGGCCTTAGACGGTAGCTCTGGAAACACCATATATTTT
v_call: TRBV18; j_call: TRBJ2-7; clone_size: -; d_call: -; cdr3_aa: CASSPPVSSVYEQYF; cdr3_nt: TGTGCCAGCTCCCCACCCGTGAGTAGCGTATACGAGCAGTACTTC
v_call: TRBV20-1; j_call: TRBJ2-1; clone_size: few; d_call: -; cdr3_aa: CSARAARDYNEQFF; cdr3_nt: TGCAGTGCTAGAGCTGCGCGGGACTACAATGAGCAGTTCTTC
v_call: TRBV27; j_call: TRBJ1-6; clone_size: many; d_call: -; cdr3_aa: CASSFLNLNSPLHF; cdr3_nt: TGTGCCAGCAGTTTCCTAAACCTCAATTCACCCCTCCACTTT
v_call: TRBV20-1; j_call: TRBJ1-1; clone_size: once; d_call: TRBD1; cdr3_aa: CSARSDRDWLAAEAFF; cdr3_nt: TGCAGTGCTAGATCGGACAGGGACTGGTTGGCGGCTGAAGCTTTCTTT
v_call: TRBV11-2; j_call: TRBJ2-3; clone_size: few; d_call: TRBD2; cdr3_aa: CASSPRTSGMRTDTQYF; cdr3_nt: TGTGCCAGCAGCCCACGGACTAGCGGGATGCGCACAGATACGCAGTATTTT
v_call: TRBV28; j_call: TRBJ1-5; clone_size: few; d_call: TRBD1; cdr3_aa: CASRQGVSQPQHF; cdr3_nt: TGTGCCAGCAGGCAGGGGGTGAGTCAGCCCCAGCATTTT
v_call: TRBV4-1; j_call: TRBJ2-4; clone_size: -; d_call: TRBD1; cdr3_aa: CASSQSDTGGDIQYF; cdr3_nt: TGCGCCAGCAGCCAATCCGATACAGGGGGAGACATTCAGTACTTC
v_call: TRBV4-1; j_call: TRBJ2-1; clone_size: few; d_call: -; cdr3_aa: CASSQGGGFDEQFF; cdr3_nt: TGCGCCAGCAGCCAGGGAGGAGGGTTCGATGAGCAGTTCTTC
v_call: TRBV6-2/TRBV6-3; j_call: TRBJ2-4; clone_size: -; d_call: -; cdr3_aa: CASTAGNRPVKNIQYF; cdr3_nt: TGTGCCAGCACGGCGGGAAACCGACCGGTCAAAAACATTCAGTACTTC
v_call: TRBV29-1; j_call: TRBJ2-3; clone_size: few; d_call: -; cdr3_aa: CSVEEGGETQYF; cdr3_nt: TGCAGCGTTGAAGAGGGGGGAGAGACGCAGTATTTT
v_call: TRBV28; j_call: TRBJ1-2; clone_size: -; d_call: -; cdr3_aa: CASSLHRRYTF; cdr3_nt: TGTGCCAGCAGTTTACACAGGCGCTACACCTTC
v_call: TRBV7-2; j_call: TRBJ2-2; clone_size: few; d_call: TRBD2; cdr3_aa: CASSLVVGRAGGELFF; cdr3_nt: TGTGCCAGCAGCTTGGTGGTCGGGAGGGCGGGCGGGGAGCTGTTTTTT
v_call: TRBV2; j_call: TRBJ1-1; clone_size: once; d_call: -; cdr3_aa: CASGLLNTEAFF; cdr3_nt: TGTGCCAGCGGGCTCCTGAACACTGAAGCTTTCTTT
v_call: TRBV7-4; j_call: TRBJ2-5; clone_size: -; d_call: TRBD2; cdr3_aa: CASSTSGRGQETQYF; cdr3_nt: TGTGCCAGCAGCACTAGCGGGAGGGGTCAAGAGACCCAGTACTTC
v_call: TRBV11-2; j_call: TRBJ2-1; clone_size: -; d_call: -; cdr3_aa: CASRRLGGLHNEQFF; cdr3_nt: TGTGCCAGCAGACGACTGGGGGGACTTCACAATGAGCAGTTCTTC
v_call: TRBV7-2; j_call: TRBJ2-2; clone_size: -; d_call: TRBD2; cdr3_aa: CASSSPGGTTVWSGELFF; cdr3_nt: TGTGCCAGCAGCTCCCCGGGAGGGACCACCGTTTGGTCCGGGGAGCTGTTTTTT
v_call: TRBV7-6; j_call: TRBJ1-3; clone_size: few; d_call: -; cdr3_aa: CASSRAYSGNTIYF; cdr3_nt: TGTGCCAGCAGCCGGGCCTACTCTGGAAACACCATATATTTT
v_call: TRBV29-1; j_call: TRBJ2-5; clone_size: once; d_call: -; cdr3_aa: CSGTKGMETQYF; cdr3_nt: TGCAGCGGGACAAAGGGGATGGAGACCCAGTACTTC
v_call: TRBV7-2; j_call: TRBJ2-1; clone_size: many; d_call: TRBD2; cdr3_aa: CASSLGGSANEQFF; cdr3_nt: TGTGCCAGCAGCTTAGGCGGGAGCGCGAATGAGCAGTTCTTC
v_call: TRBV6-5; j_call: TRBJ2-7; clone_size: few; d_call: TRBD2; cdr3_aa: CASSAGTSGSLSYEQYF; cdr3_nt: TGTGCCAGCAGTGCCGGGACTAGCGGGAGCCTATCCTACGAGCAGTACTTC
v_call: TRBV10-3; j_call: TRBJ1-1; clone_size: -; d_call: -; cdr3_aa: CAISESPGTEAFF; cdr3_nt: TGTGCCATCAGTGAGTCTCCAGGAACTGAAGCTTTCTTT
v_call: TRBV7-2; j_call: TRBJ1-2; clone_size: many; d_call: -; cdr3_aa: CASSFLLRGRYGYTF; cdr3_nt: TGTGCCAGCAGCTTTCTCCTACGGGGACGCTATGGCTACACCTTC
v_call: TRBV19; j_call: TRBJ1-1; clone_size: few; d_call: -; cdr3_aa: CASSMFGEGAFF; cdr3_nt: TGTGCCAGTAGTATGTTCGGGGAGGGAGCTTTCTTT
v_call: TRBV11-1; j_call: TRBJ1-6; clone_size: few; d_call: TRBD1; cdr3_aa: CASSLASGTGYNSPLHF; cdr3_nt: TGTGCCAGCAGCTTAGCTTCTGGGACAGGATATAATTCACCCCTCCACTTT
v_call: TRBV7-9; j_call: TRBJ1-1; clone_size: few; d_call: -; cdr3_aa: CASSFERQGETEAFF; cdr3_nt: TGTGCCAGCAGCTTCGAGAGGCAGGGCGAAACTGAAGCTTTCTTT
v_call: TRBV12-3/TRBV12-4; j_call: TRBJ1-2; clone_size: few; d_call: -; cdr3_aa: CASSLAESAGGYTF; cdr3_nt: TGTGCCAGCAGTTTAGCGGAGTCCGCTGGTGGCTACACCTTC
v_call: TRBV12-3/TRBV12-4; j_call: TRBJ1-1; clone_size: many; d_call: -; cdr3_aa: CASSSRRNTEAFF; cdr3_nt: TGTGCCAGCAGTTCCCGGAGGAACACTGAAGCTTTCTTT
v_call: TRBV19; j_call: TRBJ2-1; clone_size: few; d_call: TRBD2; cdr3_aa: CASSTSGTSGPNEQFF; cdr3_nt: TGTGCCAGTAGTACCTCCGGGACTAGCGGACCCAATGAGCAGTTCTTC